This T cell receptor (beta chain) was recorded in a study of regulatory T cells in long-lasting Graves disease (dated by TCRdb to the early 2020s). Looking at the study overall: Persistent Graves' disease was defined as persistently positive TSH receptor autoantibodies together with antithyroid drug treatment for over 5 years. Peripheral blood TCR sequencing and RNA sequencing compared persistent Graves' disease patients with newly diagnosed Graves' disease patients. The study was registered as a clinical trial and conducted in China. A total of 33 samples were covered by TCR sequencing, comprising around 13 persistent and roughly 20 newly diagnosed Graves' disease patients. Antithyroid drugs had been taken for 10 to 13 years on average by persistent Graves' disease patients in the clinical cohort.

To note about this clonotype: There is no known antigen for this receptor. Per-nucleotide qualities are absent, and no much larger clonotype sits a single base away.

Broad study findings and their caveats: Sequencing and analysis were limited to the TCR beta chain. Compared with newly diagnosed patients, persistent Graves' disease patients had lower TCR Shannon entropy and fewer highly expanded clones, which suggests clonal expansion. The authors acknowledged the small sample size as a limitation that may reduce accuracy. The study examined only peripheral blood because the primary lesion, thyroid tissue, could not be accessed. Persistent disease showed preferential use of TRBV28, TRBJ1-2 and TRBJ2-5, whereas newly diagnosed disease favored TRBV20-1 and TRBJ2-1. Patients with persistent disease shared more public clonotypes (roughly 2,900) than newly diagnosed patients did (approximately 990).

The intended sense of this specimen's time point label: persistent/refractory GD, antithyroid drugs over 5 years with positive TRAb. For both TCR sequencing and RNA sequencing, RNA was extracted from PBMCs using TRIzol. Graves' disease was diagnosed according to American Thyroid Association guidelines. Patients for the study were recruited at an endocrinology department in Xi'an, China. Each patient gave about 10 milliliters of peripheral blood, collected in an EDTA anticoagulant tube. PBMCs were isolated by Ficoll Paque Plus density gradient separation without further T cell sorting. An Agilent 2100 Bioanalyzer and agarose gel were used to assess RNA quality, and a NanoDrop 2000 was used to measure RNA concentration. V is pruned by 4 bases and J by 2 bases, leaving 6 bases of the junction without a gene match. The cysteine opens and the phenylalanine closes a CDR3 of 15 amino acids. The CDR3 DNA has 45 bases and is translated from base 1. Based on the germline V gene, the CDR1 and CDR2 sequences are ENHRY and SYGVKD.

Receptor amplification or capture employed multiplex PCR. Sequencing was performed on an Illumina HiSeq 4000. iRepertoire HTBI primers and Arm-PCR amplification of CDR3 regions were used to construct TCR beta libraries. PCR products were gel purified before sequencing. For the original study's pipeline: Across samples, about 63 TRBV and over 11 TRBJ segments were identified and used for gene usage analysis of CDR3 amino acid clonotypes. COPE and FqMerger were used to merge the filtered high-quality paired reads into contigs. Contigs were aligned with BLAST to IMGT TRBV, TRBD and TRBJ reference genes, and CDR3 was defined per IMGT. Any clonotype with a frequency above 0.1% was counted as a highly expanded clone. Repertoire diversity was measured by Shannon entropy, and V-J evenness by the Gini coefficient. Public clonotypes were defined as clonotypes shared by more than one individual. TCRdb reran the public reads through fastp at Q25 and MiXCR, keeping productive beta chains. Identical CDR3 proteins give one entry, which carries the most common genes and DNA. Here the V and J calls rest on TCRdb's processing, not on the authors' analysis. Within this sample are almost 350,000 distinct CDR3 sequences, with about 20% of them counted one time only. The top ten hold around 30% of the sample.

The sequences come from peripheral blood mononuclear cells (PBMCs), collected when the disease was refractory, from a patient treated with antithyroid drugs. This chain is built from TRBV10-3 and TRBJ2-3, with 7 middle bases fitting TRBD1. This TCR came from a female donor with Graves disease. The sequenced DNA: TGTGCCATCAGTGTAACAGGGGTTGCCACAGATACGCAGTATTTT. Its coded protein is CAISVTGVATDTQYF.